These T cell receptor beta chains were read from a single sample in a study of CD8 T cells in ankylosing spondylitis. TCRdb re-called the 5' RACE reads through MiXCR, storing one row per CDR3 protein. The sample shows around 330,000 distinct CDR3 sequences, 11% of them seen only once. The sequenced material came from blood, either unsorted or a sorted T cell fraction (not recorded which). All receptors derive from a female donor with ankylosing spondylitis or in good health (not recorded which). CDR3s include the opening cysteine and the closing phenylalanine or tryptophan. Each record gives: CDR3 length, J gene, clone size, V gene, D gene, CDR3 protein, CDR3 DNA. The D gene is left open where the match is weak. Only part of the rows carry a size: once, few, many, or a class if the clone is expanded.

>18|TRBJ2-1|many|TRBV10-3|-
CAIKKTKEGSEHYNEQFF
TGTGCCATCAAAAAGACAAAGGAGGGTAGCGAACACTACAATGAGCAGTTCTTC
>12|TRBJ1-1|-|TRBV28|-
CASCLRFTEAFF
TGTGCCAGCTGTCTACGATTCACTGAAGCTTTCTTT
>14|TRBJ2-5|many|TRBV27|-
CASSLSDPRETQYF
TGTGCCAGCAGTTTATCAGATCCGAGGGAGACCCAGTACTTC
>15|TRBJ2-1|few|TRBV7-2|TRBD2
CASSSPTSGSNEQFF
TGTGCCAGCAGCTCCCCGACTAGCGGGAGTAATGAGCAGTTCTTC
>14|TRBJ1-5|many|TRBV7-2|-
CASSLGQGFKPQHF
TGTGCCAGCAGCTTAGGTCAGGGTTTTAAGCCCCAGCATTTT
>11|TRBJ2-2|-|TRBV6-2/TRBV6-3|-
CASRTRGELFF
TGTGCCAGCAGAACCCGCGGGGAGCTGTTTTTT
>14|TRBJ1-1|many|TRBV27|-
CASSSQGLDTEAFF
TGTGCCAGCAGTTCTCAGGGCTTGGACACTGAAGCTTTCTTT
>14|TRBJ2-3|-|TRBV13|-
CASSSDREEDTQYF
TGTGCCAGCAGCTCAGACAGGGAGGAGGATACGCAGTATTTT
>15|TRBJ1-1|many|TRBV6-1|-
CASSSGQVRLTEAFF
TGTGCCAGCAGCTCTGGGCAGGTCCGTCTCACTGAAGCTTTCTTT
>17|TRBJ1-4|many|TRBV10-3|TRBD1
CAISVSGTGAPNEKLFF
TGTGCCATCAGCGTCTCCGGGACAGGGGCCCCTAATGAAAAACTGTTTTTT
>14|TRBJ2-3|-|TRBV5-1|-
CASSLEQASDTQYF
TGCGCCAGCAGCTTGGAACAGGCCTCGGATACGCAGTATTTT
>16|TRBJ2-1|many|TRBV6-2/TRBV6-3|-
CASSYSIGGADNEQFF
TGTGCCAGCAGTTACTCTATTGGGGGGGCTGACAATGAGCAGTTCTTC
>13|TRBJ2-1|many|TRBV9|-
CASSSLGARVLVF
TGTGCCAGCAGCTCGCTAGGAGCCCGCGTTCTTGTCTTC
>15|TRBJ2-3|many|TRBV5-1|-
CASSLVGRGTDTQYF
TGCGCCAGCAGCTTGGTGGGACGCGGCACAGATACGCAGTATTTT
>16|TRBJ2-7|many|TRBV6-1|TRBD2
CASSEERGALLYEQYF
TGTGCCAGCAGCGAAGAGCGGGGGGCCCTCCTCTACGAGCAGTACTTC
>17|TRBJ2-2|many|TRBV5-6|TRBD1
CASSTGQGRGETGELFF
TGTGCCAGCAGCACCGGACAGGGTAGAGGAGAAACCGGGGAGCTGTTTTTT
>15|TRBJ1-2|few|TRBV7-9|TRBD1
CASSPGTEEIYGYTF
TGTGCCAGCAGCCCCGGGACAGAGGAAATCTATGGCTACACCTTC
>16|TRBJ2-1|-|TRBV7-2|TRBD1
CASSYRQGFSYNEQFF
TGTGCCAGCAGCTATCGACAGGGGTTCTCCTACAATGAGCAGTTCTTC
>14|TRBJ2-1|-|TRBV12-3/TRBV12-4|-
CASSLGGWGNEQFF
TGTGCCAGCAGTTTGGGGGGCTGGGGAAATGAGCAGTTCTTC
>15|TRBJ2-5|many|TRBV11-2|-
CASSPAESNQETQYF
TGTGCCAGCAGCCCTGCTGAGAGTAACCAAGAGACCCAGTACTTC
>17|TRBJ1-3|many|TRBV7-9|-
CASSHPGQTYSGNTIYF
TGTGCCAGCAGCCACCCTGGACAGACCTACTCTGGAAACACCATATATTTT
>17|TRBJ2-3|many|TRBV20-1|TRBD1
CSASARGQADSTDTQYF
TGCAGTGCTAGTGCCCGGGGACAGGCAGATAGCACAGATACGCAGTATTTT
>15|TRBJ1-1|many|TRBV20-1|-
CSASWARSMNTEAFF
TGCAGTGCTAGTTGGGCAAGGAGCATGAACACTGAAGCTTTCTTT
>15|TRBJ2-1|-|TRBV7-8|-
CASSFERLTSNEQFF
TGTGCCAGCAGCTTCGAGCGGCTCACCAGCAATGAGCAGTTCTTC
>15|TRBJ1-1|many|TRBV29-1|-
CSVAGDQAPNTEAFF
TGCAGCGTTGCCGGGGACCAGGCCCCGAACACTGAAGCTTTCTTT
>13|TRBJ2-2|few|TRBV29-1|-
CSARGGGSGELFF
TGCAGCGCCCGGGGAGGGGGGTCCGGGGAGCTGTTTTTT
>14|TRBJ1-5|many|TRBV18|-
CASSPRAGEESQHF
TGTGCCAGCTCACCACGGGCAGGGGAGGAGTCCCAGCATTTT
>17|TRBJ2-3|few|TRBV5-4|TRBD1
CASSLAGRTGTTDTQYF
TGTGCCAGCAGCTTGGCAGGGCGGACAGGGACTACAGATACGCAGTATTTT
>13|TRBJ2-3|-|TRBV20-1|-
CSAAPPSTDTQYF
TGCAGTGCGGCACCACCTAGCACAGATACGCAGTATTTT
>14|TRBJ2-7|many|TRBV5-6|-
CASSFGTSSWEQYF
TGTGCCAGCAGCTTCGGGACATCCTCCTGGGAGCAGTACTTC
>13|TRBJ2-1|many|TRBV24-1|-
CATSDPTDNEQFF
TGTGCCACCAGTGATCCGACAGACAATGAGCAGTTCTTC
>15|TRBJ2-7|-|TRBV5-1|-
CASSLVGGTAIEQYF
TGCGCCAGCAGCTTGGTTGGCGGGACAGCGATCGAGCAGTACTTC
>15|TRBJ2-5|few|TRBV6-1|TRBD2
CASSELAGQQETQYF
TGTGCCAGCAGTGAACTAGCGGGGCAACAAGAGACCCAGTACTTC
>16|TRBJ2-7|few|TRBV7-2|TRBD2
CASQAYGGGRSHEQYF
TGTGCCAGTCAAGCTTATGGCGGCGGGAGGTCCCACGAGCAGTACTTC
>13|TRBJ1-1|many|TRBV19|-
CACSSSLNTEAFF
TGTGCCTGTTCAAGCTCACTGAACACTGAAGCTTTCTTT
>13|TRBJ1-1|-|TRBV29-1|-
CSVPGERVTEAFF
TGCAGCGTTCCAGGGGAGAGAGTCACTGAAGCTTTCTTT
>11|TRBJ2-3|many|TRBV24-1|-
CATSFSDTQYF
TGTGCCACCAGTTTCTCGGATACGCAGTATTTT
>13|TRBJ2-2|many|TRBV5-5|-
CASSLVWPGELFF
TGTGCCAGCAGCTTGGTCTGGCCCGGGGAGCTGTTTTTT
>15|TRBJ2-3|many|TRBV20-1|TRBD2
CSAHQAGTRADTQYF
TGCAGTGCTCACCAAGCGGGGACTCGGGCAGATACGCAGTATTTT
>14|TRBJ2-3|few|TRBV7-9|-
CASSLFSATDTQYF
TGTGCCAGCAGCTTATTCTCGGCGACAGATACGCAGTATTTT
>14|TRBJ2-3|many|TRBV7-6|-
CASSLGIVTDTQYF
TGTGCCAGCAGCTTAGGGATCGTGACAGATACGCAGTATTTT